This T cell receptor beta chain was identified during a study of sequential checkpoint blockade in melanoma. Treatment given: randomized to nivolumab then ipilimumab (arm A) or the reverse (arm B). Generated by immunoSEQ multiplex PCR, the TCRdb table keeps only in-frame clones and is missing some. This table has roughly 6,300 clones, around half appearing once. CDR1 is MNHEY and CDR2 is SVGAGI in the germline V gene. CDR3 length: 15 amino acids. Trimming removed 1 base at V and 5 bases at J, with 11 bases between. The chain joins TRBV6-5 to TRBJ2-2, with D tentatively TRBD1 (6 bases). Sequences were derived from CD8+ T cells sorted from blood (inferred from file names), sampled from a patient given nivolumab and ipilimumab in sequence. This sequence originates from a human donor with melanoma. The CDR3 DNA reads as TGTGCCAGCAGTTACTACCAGGGGCTTACCGGGGAGCTGTTTTTT. Protein sequence: CASSYYQGLTGELFF.